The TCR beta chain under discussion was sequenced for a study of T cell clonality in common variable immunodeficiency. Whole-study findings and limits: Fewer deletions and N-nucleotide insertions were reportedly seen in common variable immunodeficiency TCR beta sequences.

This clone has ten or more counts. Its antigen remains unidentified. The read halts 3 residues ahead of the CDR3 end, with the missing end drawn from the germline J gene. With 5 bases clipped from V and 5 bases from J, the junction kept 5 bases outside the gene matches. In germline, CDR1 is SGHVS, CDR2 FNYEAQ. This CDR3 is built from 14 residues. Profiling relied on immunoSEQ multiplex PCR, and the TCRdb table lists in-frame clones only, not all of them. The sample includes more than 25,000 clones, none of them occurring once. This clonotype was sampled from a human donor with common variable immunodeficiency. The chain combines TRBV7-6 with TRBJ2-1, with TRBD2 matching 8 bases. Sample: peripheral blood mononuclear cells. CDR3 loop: CASSAGTRHNEQFF. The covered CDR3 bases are TGTGCCAGCAGCGCCGGGACTAGACACAATGAG.